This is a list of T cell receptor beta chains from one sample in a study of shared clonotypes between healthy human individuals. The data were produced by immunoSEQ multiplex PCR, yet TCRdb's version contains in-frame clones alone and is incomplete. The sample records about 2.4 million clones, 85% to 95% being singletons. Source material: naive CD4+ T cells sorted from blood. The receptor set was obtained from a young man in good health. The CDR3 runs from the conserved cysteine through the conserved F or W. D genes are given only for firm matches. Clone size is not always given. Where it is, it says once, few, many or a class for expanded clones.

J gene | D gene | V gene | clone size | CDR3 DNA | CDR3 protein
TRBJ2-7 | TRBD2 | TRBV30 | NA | TGTGCCTGGAGTGCCGAACGTATAGCGGGAGGAAGCTCCTACGAGCAGTACTTC | CAWSAERIAGGSSYEQYF
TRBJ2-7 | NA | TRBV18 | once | TGTGCCAGCTCACCTTCCGGGACATCTAGCTCCTACGAGCAGTACTTC | CASSPSGTSSSYEQYF
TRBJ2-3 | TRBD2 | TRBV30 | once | TGTGCCTGGAGGACGGGAGGTAGCGGGTTGGGCACAGATACGCAGTATTTT | CAWRTGGSGLGTDTQYF
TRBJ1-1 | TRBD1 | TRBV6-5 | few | TGTGCCAGCAGTAGGACAGGGACAACTGAAGCTTTCTTT | CASSRTGTTEAFF
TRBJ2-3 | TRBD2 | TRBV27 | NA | TGTGCCAGCAGTTCCCTTCTCGCGGGAGCCCCGACAGATACGCAGTATTTT | CASSSLLAGAPTDTQYF
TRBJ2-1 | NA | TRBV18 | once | TGTGCCAGCTCACCTCTTCAAGAGCAGTTCTTC | CASSPLQEQFF
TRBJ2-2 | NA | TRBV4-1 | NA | TGCGCCAGCAGCCAAGATGGGTACAGGAACACCGGGGAGCTGTTTTTT | CASSQDGYRNTGELFF
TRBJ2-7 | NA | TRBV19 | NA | TGTGCCAGTCGCGGGACACCGGCCCACGAGCAGTACTTC | CASRGTPAHEQYF
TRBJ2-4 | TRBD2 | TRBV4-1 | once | TGCGCCAGCAGCCAAGATTCGGTCCTAGCGGAGAGGATAGCCAAAAACATTCAGTACTTC | CASSQDSVLAERIAKNIQYF
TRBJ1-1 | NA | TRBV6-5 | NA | TGTGCCAGCAGTCGCGGCCCGGACACTGAAGCTTTCTTT | CASSRGPDTEAFF
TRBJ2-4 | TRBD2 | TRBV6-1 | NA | TGTGCCAGCAGTGGACTAGCGGGAGCCAAAAACATTCAGTACTTC | CASSGLAGAKNIQYF
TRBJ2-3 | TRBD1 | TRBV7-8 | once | TGTGCCAGCAGCCCCTGGGGGACAGGGGGCGATACGCAGTATTTT | CASSPWGTGGDTQYF
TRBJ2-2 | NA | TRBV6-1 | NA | TGTGCCACCCTCGGAGGGGGGGGAACCGGGGAGCTGTTTTTT | CATLGGGGTGELFF
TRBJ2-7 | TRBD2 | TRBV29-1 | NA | TGCAGCGTTGAAGATCTCGCTAGCGGCTCCTACGAGCAGTACTTC | CSVEDLASGSYEQYF
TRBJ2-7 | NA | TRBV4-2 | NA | TGTGCCAGCAGCCAAGAGTACCAGGGAAATTTCGACGAGCAGTACTTC | CASSQEYQGNFDEQYF
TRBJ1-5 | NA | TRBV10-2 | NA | TGCGCCAGCAGTGAAGTCCTACAGCCCCAGCATTTT | CASSEVLQPQHF
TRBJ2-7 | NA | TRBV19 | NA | TGTGCCAGTAGTAGATCGGGTGGGGACTACGAGCAGTACTTC | CASSRSGGDYEQYF
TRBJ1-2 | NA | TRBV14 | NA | TGTGCCAGCAGCCATGGACTAAATCCGGCCTATGGCTACACCTTC | CASSHGLNPAYGYTF
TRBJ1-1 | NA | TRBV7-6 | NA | TGTGCCTCCAGAGCGACAGGGAACACTGAAGCTTTCTTT | CASRATGNTEAFF
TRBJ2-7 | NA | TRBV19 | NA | TGTGCCAGTAGTATAGTCTTGCAGGGCGAGCAGTACTTC | CASSIVLQGEQYF
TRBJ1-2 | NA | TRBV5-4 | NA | TGTGCCAGCAGCCTTCGAGGGGGAGGTGGCTACACCTTC | CASSLRGGGGYTF
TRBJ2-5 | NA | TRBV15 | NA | TGTGCCACCAGCAGGGTTGAAGAGACCCAGTACTTC | CATSRVEETQYF
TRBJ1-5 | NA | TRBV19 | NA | TGTGCCAGTAGTATGGAGAGTCCGTGGGAGCCCCAGCATTTT | CASSMESPWEPQHF
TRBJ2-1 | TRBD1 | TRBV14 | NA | TGTGCCAGCAGCCAAGGTGGGACAGGGGGCATAAATGAGCAGTTCTTC | CASSQGGTGGINEQFF